A selection of T cell receptor beta chains follows, all from one sample in a study of blood T cell repertoires in COVID-19. TCRdb's table, derived via immunoSEQ multiplex PCR, lists solely in-frame clones and lacks some. This sample carries around 150,000 clones, approximately 80% of them seen once, and the ten largest clones take approximately 3.7%. Input material: peripheral blood. The origin of the receptors is a woman aged 80 or older with acute or convalescent COVID-19. CDR3s include the opening cysteine and the closing phenylalanine or tryptophan. The D gene is left open where the match is weak. Clone size is given for some rows only: seen once, a few or many times, or a class if the clone is expanded.

D: .
V: TRBV5-8
J: TRBJ2-3
size: .
DNA: TGTGCCAGCAGCTTGGAGATAGCGGCTAGCACAGATACGCAGTATTTT
CDR3: CASSLEIAASTDTQYF

D: TRBD2
V: TRBV9
J: TRBJ2-1
size: few
DNA: TGTGCCAGCAGCGTAGCTGGCGGGGGTAGCTCCTACAATGAGCAGTTCTTC
CDR3: CASSVAGGGSSYNEQFF

D: .
V: TRBV3-1/TRBV3-2
J: TRBJ1-2
size: .
DNA: TGTGCCAGCAGTACGGACTATGGCTACACCTTC
CDR3: CASSTDYGYTF

D: .
V: TRBV10-3
J: TRBJ1-5
size: .
DNA: TGTGCCATCAGTGGGGGGGGAAACAATCAGCCCCAGCATTTT
CDR3: CAISGGGNNQPQHF

D: .
V: TRBV5-4
J: TRBJ2-7
size: .
DNA: TGTGCCAGCAGCCCAGGTGCCGGGACACTAACCTACGAGCAGTACTTC
CDR3: CASSPGAGTLTYEQYF

D: TRBD2
V: TRBV2
J: TRBJ2-3
size: few
DNA: TGTGCCAGCAGTGAAGGAGCGGCTAGCGGGGGCCCAGATACGCAGTATTTT
CDR3: CASSEGAASGGPDTQYF

D: .
V: TRBV28
J: TRBJ1-2
size: .
DNA: TGTGCCAGCAGTTTGCGGGACTATTATGGCTACACCTTC
CDR3: CASSLRDYYGYTF

D: .
V: TRBV5-6
J: TRBJ2-6
size: once
DNA: TGCGCCAGCAGCTTGGTATCTGGGGCCAACGTCCTGACTTTC
CDR3: CASSLVSGANVLTF

D: .
V: TRBV11-3
J: TRBJ2-2
size: .
DNA: TGTGCCAGCAGCTTAGAGCCGGGTTGGGAGCTGTTTTTT
CDR3: CASSLEPGWELFF

D: .
V: TRBV5-1
J: TRBJ1-6
size: .
DNA: TGCGCCAGCAGGTCAGGGAATTCACCCCTCCACTTT
CDR3: CASRSGNSPLHF

D: TRBD1
V: TRBV10-2
J: TRBJ1-5
size: once
DNA: TGCGCCAGCAGTGAACAGGGGGCTCAGCCCCAGCATTTT
CDR3: CASSEQGAQPQHF

D: .
V: TRBV18
J: TRBJ2-7
size: .
DNA: TGTGCCAGCTCACCAGGCTCGTACGAGCAGTACTTC
CDR3: CASSPGSYEQYF

D: .
V: TRBV6-6
J: TRBJ2-5
size: .
DNA: TGTGCCAGCAGCCGAAATATCCAAGAGACCCAGTACTTC
CDR3: CASSRNIQETQYF

D: .
V: TRBV6-5
J: TRBJ1-5
size: .
DNA: TGTGCCAGCGGACTTGAGGGCGGCAATCAGCCCCAGCATTTT
CDR3: CASGLEGGNQPQHF

D: .
V: TRBV19
J: TRBJ1-5
size: .
DNA: TGTGCCAGTATGAGAACGGCAGGACTAGCAAATCAGCCCCAGCATTTT
CDR3: CASMRTAGLANQPQHF

D: .
V: TRBV27
J: TRBJ1-2
size: .
DNA: TGTGCCAGCAGTTTAGAGTATGGAGGAGGGTTTTTGTATGGCTACACCTTC
CDR3: CASSLEYGGGFLYGYTF

D: TRBD2
V: TRBV9
J: TRBJ2-1
size: .
DNA: TGTGCCAGCAGCGTTAGCGGGGGGGCCGTTAATGAGCAGTTCTTC
CDR3: CASSVSGGAVNEQFF

D: TRBD1
V: TRBV14
J: TRBJ1-6
size: .
DNA: TGTGCCAGCAGCCAAGATTTCGGGACAGGGTTTAATTCACCCCTCCACTTT
CDR3: CASSQDFGTGFNSPLHF

D: .
V: TRBV27
J: TRBJ2-1
size: few
DNA: TGTGCCAGCAGTTTAGATTATCTTTTGGACAACAATGAGCAGTTCTTC
CDR3: CASSLDYLLDNNEQFF

D: .
V: TRBV15
J: TRBJ1-5
size: .
DNA: TGTGCCACCAGCAGAGGGGGGCAGAGCAATCAGCCCCAGCATTTT
CDR3: CATSRGGQSNQPQHF

D: TRBD1
V: TRBV19
J: TRBJ1-5
size: .
DNA: TGTGCCAGTAGTATCTCCCGCCAGGGGGTTGGCAATCAGCCCCAGCATTTT
CDR3: CASSISRQGVGNQPQHF

D: TRBD1
V: TRBV12-5
J: TRBJ1-5
size: few
DNA: TGTGCTAGTGGGAAGGGACAGGGCAATCAGCCCCAGCATTTT
CDR3: CASGKGQGNQPQHF

D: TRBD2
V: TRBV5-3
J: TRBJ2-7
size: .
DNA: TGTGCCAGAAGCGCGGAGGGACTAGCGGGATTCTACGAGCAGTACTTC
CDR3: CARSAEGLAGFYEQYF

D: .
V: TRBV18
J: TRBJ2-2
size: .
DNA: TGTGCCAGCTCACCACAGGCGGGATACGAAATGAACACCGGGGAGCTGTTTTTT
CDR3: CASSPQAGYEMNTGELFF

D: .
V: TRBV30
J: TRBJ2-5
size: .
DNA: TGTGCCTGGAACCCTAGCAGGTGGTCGGAGACCCAGTACTTC
CDR3: CAWNPSRWSETQYF

D: TRBD1
V: TRBV5-1
J: TRBJ2-1
size: .
DNA: TGCGCCAGCAGCTTGAGCGGGACAGGGGATTACAATGAGCAGTTCTTC
CDR3: CASSLSGTGDYNEQFF

D: .
V: TRBV24-1
J: TRBJ2-1
size: .
DNA: TGTGCCACCAGTGGTGTGGAGCCGAATGAGCAGTTCTTC
CDR3: CATSGVEPNEQFF

D: .
V: TRBV5-4
J: TRBJ2-5
size: few
DNA: TGTGCCAGCAGCGCCTCCAGTCCCCGTCAAGAGACCCAGTACTTC
CDR3: CASSASSPRQETQYF

D: .
V: TRBV18
J: TRBJ2-7
size: .
DNA: TGTGCCAGCTCACCACCTTCCAGGGACGAGCAGTACTTC
CDR3: CASSPPSRDEQYF

D: TRBD2
V: TRBV4-2
J: TRBJ2-1
size: many
DNA: TGTGCCAGCAGCCAAGATGCTAGCGGGGGCACCGGAAACAATGAGCAGTTCTTC
CDR3: CASSQDASGGTGNNEQFF

D: .
V: TRBV18
J: TRBJ2-7
size: once
DNA: TGTGCCAGCTCACCCCCAGGGAACGAGCAGTACTTC
CDR3: CASSPPGNEQYF

D: .
V: TRBV6-2/TRBV6-3
J: TRBJ2-1
size: .
DNA: TGTGCCAGCAGTTATCTCCAGGGTCACAATGAGCAGTTCTTC
CDR3: CASSYLQGHNEQFF

D: .
V: TRBV30
J: TRBJ2-3
size: .
DNA: TGTGCCTGGAACCCGGTCGGGGCAGATACGCAGTATTTT
CDR3: CAWNPVGADTQYF

D: .
V: TRBV19
J: TRBJ1-2
size: .
DNA: TGTGCCAGTAGTTACATGGGGGGGGCAAATGGCTACACCTTC
CDR3: CASSYMGGANGYTF

D: .
V: TRBV18
J: TRBJ1-1
size: .
DNA: TGTGCCAGCTCACCCTTAGGGGGTGAAGCTTTCTTT
CDR3: CASSPLGGEAFF

D: .
V: TRBV12-5
J: TRBJ2-5
size: .
DNA: TGTGCTAGTGGTTTGGGGAGCAGAGCTGAGACCCAGTACTTC
CDR3: CASGLGSRAETQYF

D: .
V: TRBV6-5
J: TRBJ2-1
size: .
DNA: TGTGCCAGCAGTTCTCACAGAGACAATGAGCAGTTCTTC
CDR3: CASSSHRDNEQFF

D: TRBD2
V: TRBV3-1/TRBV3-2
J: TRBJ2-5
size: .
DNA: TGTGCCAGCAGCCGACTAGCGGGGGGAGGGGAGACCCAGTACTTC
CDR3: CASSRLAGGGETQYF

D: TRBD2
V: TRBV4-2
J: TRBJ2-1
size: few
DNA: TGTGCCAGCAGCCTAAGGACTAGCGGGAGTCGCACTTACAATGAGCAGTTCTTC
CDR3: CASSLRTSGSRTYNEQFF

D: .
V: TRBV11-2
J: TRBJ2-7
size: .
DNA: TGTGCCAGCAGCCCCCACTCCAGCGGTCCCTACGAGCAGTACTTC
CDR3: CASSPHSSGPYEQYF

D: TRBD1
V: TRBV30
J: TRBJ1-2
size: .
DNA: TGTGCCTGGTCACTGTGGGGACAGGGCAATTTACATGGCTACACCTTC
CDR3: CAWSLWGQGNLHGYTF

D: TRBD2
V: TRBV5-1
J: TRBJ2-1
size: once
DNA: TGCGCCAGCAGAGTAGCGGGGGGTAATCGCAATGAGCAGTTCTTC
CDR3: CASRVAGGNRNEQFF

D: TRBD2
V: TRBV6-6
J: TRBJ2-7
size: .
DNA: TGTGCCAGCAGCGACTACGGGCGGGGGGGAGGCTACGAGCAGTACTTC
CDR3: CASSDYGRGGGYEQYF

D: .
V: TRBV14
J: TRBJ1-2
size: once
DNA: TGTGCCAGCAGCCAAGATACTAACTATGGCTACACCTTC
CDR3: CASSQDTNYGYTF

D: .
V: TRBV19
J: TRBJ1-3
size: .
DNA: TGTGCCAGTAGTATAGAAACGGCTGGAAACACCATATATTTT
CDR3: CASSIETAGNTIYF

D: .
V: TRBV11-2
J: TRBJ1-1
size: .
DNA: TGTGCCAGCAGCTTTCGTTCGGCTGAAGCTTTCTTT
CDR3: CASSFRSAEAFF

D: .
V: TRBV6-2/TRBV6-3
J: TRBJ2-5
size: once
DNA: TGTGCCAGCACCCCCGGACATAGGGGGGAGACCCAGTACTTC
CDR3: CASTPGHRGETQYF

D: TRBD1
V: TRBV20-1
J: TRBJ1-3
size: .
DNA: TGCAGTGCTAGTCCCGCAGGGGGCGTGGGAGTTGGAAACACCATATATTTT
CDR3: CSASPAGGVGVGNTIYF

D: TRBD1
V: TRBV4-2
J: TRBJ1-2
size: .
DNA: TGTGCCAGCAGCCTTCGGACAGGGAAAGAGGGGGGCTACACCTTC
CDR3: CASSLRTGKEGGYTF

D: TRBD1
V: TRBV5-6
J: TRBJ2-5
size: .
DNA: TGTGCCAGCAGCTCGGGACAGGGGGCGCGGGAGACCCAGTACTTC
CDR3: CASSSGQGARETQYF

D: .
V: TRBV29-1
J: TRBJ2-6
size: .
DNA: TGCAGCGTTGAAGGTCTGTCTGGGGCCAACGTCCTGACTTTC
CDR3: CSVEGLSGANVLTF

D: .
V: TRBV21-1
J: TRBJ1-1
size: few
DNA: TGTGCCAGCCGCCTTGGGGACAGGGGTGAGATTGATGAAGCTTTCTTT
CDR3: CASRLGDRGEIDEAFF

D: TRBD2
V: TRBV14
J: TRBJ2-1
size: .
DNA: TGTGCCAGCAGCCAAGGGTTTGGCGGGGGGGTGGTGTTCTTC
CDR3: CASSQGFGGGVVFF

D: TRBD1
V: TRBV10-1
J: TRBJ2-3
size: .
DNA: TGCGCCAGCAGTAAGGACAGGGCTGGCACAGATACGCAGTATTTT
CDR3: CASSKDRAGTDTQYF

D: .
V: TRBV29-1
J: TRBJ2-3
size: .
DNA: TGCAGCGTTGGGGACTCTGGCACAGATACGCAGTATTTT
CDR3: CSVGDSGTDTQYF

D: TRBD2
V: TRBV5-6
J: TRBJ2-1
size: .
DNA: TGTGCCAGCAGCTTGGTTGGGACTAGCGGGGGGGACCGGGATGAGCAGTTCTTC
CDR3: CASSLVGTSGGDRDEQFF

D: .
V: TRBV3-1/TRBV3-2
J: TRBJ1-3
size: few
DNA: TGTGCCAGCAGCCACCCGCTACAGACCTCTGGAAACACCATATATTTT
CDR3: CASSHPLQTSGNTIYF

D: .
V: TRBV5-1
J: TRBJ2-7
size: few
DNA: TGCGCCAGCAGCTCCCAGGGTCCCGAGCAGTACTTC
CDR3: CASSSQGPEQYF